This entry describes one TCR beta chain. The antigen is not known. The CDR3 length is 13 residues. The junction had 4 bases not matched to a gene; V was cut back by 9 bases and J by 0 bases. Germline CDR1 reads SGHTS; CDR2 reads YDEGEE. The record originates from a study of cytomegalovirus exposure and HLA in healthy donors. Whole-study findings and limits: HLA-A and HLA-B allele assignments for most subjects were reportedly predicted accurately using TCR beta sequences. The study assumed roughly uniform donor sequencing depth for presence/absence analyses.

The PCR had 60 Vbeta and 13 Jbeta primers. TCRdb's copy holds only in-frame clones and misses some; the assay was immunoSEQ multiplex PCR. The data contain about 190,000 clones, about 69% of them singletons. J is TRBJ1-2 and V is TRBV5-8; TRBD1 matches at 8 bases. This receptor was taken from a man aged 25-45 years in good health and CMV-seropositive. The sequenced sample was PBMCs. The CDR3 DNA follows: TGTGCCATTCGACAGGGGACTAACTATGGCTACACCTTC. Protein: CAIRQGTNYGYTF.